Presented here are 31 T cell receptor beta chains from one specimen sequenced in a study of T cell responses to AZD1222 COVID-19 vaccine. The method was immunoSEQ multiplex PCR; TCRdb's version includes in-frame clones alone and lacks a portion of them. The table has 110,000 to 150,000 clones, around 88% seen once. The sequencing here drew on peripheral blood, taken on day 0 of AZD1222 vaccination. The receptors shown here come from an adult in good health.

This chain uses TRBV27 with TRBJ2-1; D possibly corresponds to TRBD2 (5 bases). From germline, CDR1 is MNHEY and CDR2 SMNVEV (reference sequence). Trimming stripped 3 bases from V and 10 bases from J, with 7 bases between. This CDR3 contains 11 residues. The CDR3 DNA is TGTGCCAGCAGTTTGGGAGTCGAGCAGTTCTTC. This encodes CASSLGVEQFF.

V is TRBV28 and J is TRBJ1-2; 7 bases are shared with TRBD1. CDR1 is MDHEN and CDR2 is SYDVKM in the germline V gene. This CDR3 is 13 amino acids long. After removal of 4 bases from V and 3 bases from J, the junction contained 2 bases not matched to a gene. CDR3 sequence (DNA): TGTGCCAGCAGTTCAGGGGGAGACTATGGCTACACCTTC. Encoded protein: CASSSGGDYGYTF.

The count of this clone is one. The V gene is TRBV2, the J gene TRBJ1-4; no clear D. V was clipped by 6 bases and J by 1 base, with 6 bases between them. Germline values: CDR1 SNHLY, CDR2 FYNNEI. This CDR3 is 13 amino acids long. CDR3 loop: CASSGLTNEKLFF. The CDR3 DNA is TGTGCCAGCAGCGGGCTAACTAATGAAAAACTGTTTTTT.

In this sample, this clone turned up a few times. This chain joins TRBV11-3 and TRBJ2-1; 8 nucleotides agree with TRBD2. The CDR3 runs to 13 residues. The trim removed 5 bases at V and 13 bases at J, leaving 10 bases unmatched. CDR1 and CDR2 from the germline V gene are SGHNT and YENEEA. CDR3 bases: TGTGCCAGCAGCCCTCAACCTAGCGGGCGTCAGTTCTTC. It encodes CASSPQPSGRQFF.

V gene TRBV18 combines with J gene TRBJ1-4; D ambiguous. Germline-derived CDR1 and CDR2 are KGHSH and LQKENI. This CDR3 region has 15 residues. V lost 0 bases and J lost 5, with 10 bases in between. CDR3 nucleotides: TGTGCCAGCTCACCACCGCACCCGGGAAATGAAAAACTGTTTTTT. It translates to CASSPPHPGNEKLFF. The whole variable domain, remainder taken from reference TRBV18 and TRBJ1-4, is NAGVMQNPRHLVRRRGQEARLRCSPMKGHSHVYWYRQLPEEGLKFMVYLQKENIIDESGMPKERFSAEFPKEGPSILRIQQVVRGDSAAYFCASSPPHPGNEKLFFGSGTQLSVL.

V is TRBV6-5 and J is TRBJ1-2; 11 nucleotides agree with TRBD1. Germline V gives CDR1 MNHEY, CDR2 SVGAGI. The CDR3 totals 15 residues. Trimming took 6 bases from V and 4 from J; bases not matched to a gene: 7. The CDR3 DNA follows: TGTGCCAGCAGCAGGGGACAGGGGGAGCGCTATGGCTACACCTTC. It is translated as CASSRGQGERYGYTF.

V gene TRBV13 combines with J gene TRBJ1-2; D is unclear. CDR1 is PRHDT and CDR2 is FYEKMQ in the germline V gene (reference sequence). Trimming removed 5 bases at V and 7 bases at J, with 11 bases between. CDR3 length: 12 amino acids. Written as DNA, the CDR3 is TGTGCCAGCAGCCTCCCCTTTACTGGCTACACCTTC. It is translated as CASSLPFTGYTF.

This clone was picked up one time. This chain links TRBV7-6 with TRBJ2-2, with 10 bases matching TRBD1. Germline V CDR1 and CDR2: SGHVS, FNYEAQ. This CDR3 contains 15 residues. V was clipped by 5 bases and J by 6 bases; unmatched bases: 6. CDR3 amino acids: CASSQGTGEAGELFF. The CDR3 coding sequence is TGTGCCAGCAGCCAAGGGACAGGGGAGGCCGGGGAGCTGTTTTTT.

In its sample, this clone was seen a few times. V is TRBV9 and J is TRBJ1-3; D gene unclear. Germline V gene lookup returns CDR1 SGDLS and CDR2 YYNGEE. Between the trimmed V and J ends, which lost 1 base and 0 bases, there was a span of 8 bases. The CDR3 runs 15 residues. Here the CDR3 reads CASSVSDNSGNTIYF. In nucleotides, the CDR3 is TGTGCCAGCAGCGTATCAGATAACTCTGGAAACACCATATATTTT. The whole variable domain, remainder taken from reference TRBV9 and TRBJ1-3, is DSGVTQTPKHLITATGQRVTLRCSPRSGDLSVYWYQQSLDQGLQFLIQYYNGEERAKGNILERFSAQQFPDLHSELNLSSLELGDSALYFCASSVSDNSGNTIYFGEGSWLTVV.

The CDR3 spells CSAQGSGDYEQYF. CDR3 sequence (DNA): TGCAGCGCCCAGGGTAGCGGAGACTACGAGCAGTACTTC. The gene calls are TRBV29-1 and TRBJ2-7, with a weak D call TRBD2 (6 bases). Per the germline V gene, CDR1 is SQVTM and CDR2 is ANQGSEA. Trimming pared 7 bases from V and 3 bases from J, leaving 16 bases between. The CDR3 loop spans 13 amino acids.

This clone was picked up one time. V is TRBV19 and J is TRBJ2-7; 10 bases are a match to TRBD2. Germline CDR1 is LNHDA and CDR2 is SQIVND (reference sequence). Trimming cost V 3 bases and J 0 bases; bases outside gene matches: 5. The CDR3 covers 16 residues. The CDR3 loop is CASSIGTSDPSYEQYF. CDR3 nucleotide sequence: TGTGCCAGTAGTATTGGGACTAGCGACCCCTCCTACGAGCAGTACTTC.

This rearrangement joins TRBV6-2 or TRBV6-3 to TRBJ2-3, with D possibly matching TRBD1 (5 bases). The CDR3 extends over 12 amino acids. Trimming cost V 2 bases and J 8 bases, with 8 bases left between them. CDR1 and CDR2 from the germline V gene are MNHEY and SVGEGT. CDR3: CASSYQGATQYF. The CDR3 bases are TGTGCCAGCAGTTACCAGGGTGCTACGCAGTATTTT.

The J gene is TRBJ2-7, the V gene TRBV4-2; no firm D call. The V gene lost 0 bases and the J gene lost 2 bases, with 2 bases spanning the gap. This CDR3 spans 12 amino acids. Germline V gene sequence: CDR1 LGHNA, CDR2 YNFKEQ. CDR3 protein: CASSQDTYEQYF. The CDR3, as DNA: TGTGCCAGCAGCCAAGACACCTACGAGCAGTACTTC.

CDR3 sequence reads: CASSPFTGGTDTQYF. As DNA, the CDR3 is TGTGCCAGCAGTCCCTTTACAGGGGGCACAGATACGCAGTATTTT. V usage is TRBV6-4 and J usage is TRBJ2-3; TRBD1 matches 7 bases. The CDR3 contains 15 residues. The junction had 6 bases not matched to a gene; V was cut back by 5 bases and J by 1 base. CDR1 and CDR2 from the germline V gene are MRHNA and SNTAGT.

The chain employs TRBV12-3 or TRBV12-4 and TRBJ1-6; no clear D. CDR3 length: 12 amino acids. V dropped 4 bases and J dropped 10 bases, with 8 bases sitting between them. The CDR3 loop is CASSSPLSPLHF. For the CDR3, the DNA is TGTGCCAGCAGTTCCCCCCTATCACCCCTCCACTTT.

J is TRBJ1-4 and V is TRBV27; 9 bases are a match to TRBD1. This CDR3 has 13 residues. Losses at the gene ends were 8 bases for V and 5 bases for J; bases not matched to a gene: 3. CDR1 and CDR2 from the germline V gene are MNHEY and SMNVEV (reference sequence). The CDR3 sequence is CASWGQGNEKLFF. The DNA for the CDR3 is TGTGCCAGCTGGGGACAGGGCAATGAAAAACTGTTTTTT.

The rearrangement joins TRBV18 to TRBJ2-2; D is ambiguous. This CDR3 has 16 residues. Germline CDR1 reads KGHSH; CDR2 reads LQKENI. V was trimmed by 0 bases and J by 7 bases, leaving 15 bases between them. CDR3 sequence (DNA): TGTGCCAGCTCACCACCTCTCAGGCCCCCGAGCGGGGAGCTGTTTTTT. Translation: CASSPPLRPPSGELFF.

The rearrangement joins TRBV5-1 to TRBJ1-4, with unresolved D. Trimming took off 0 bases at V and 2 bases at J, with 8 bases between the two ends. CDR3 size: 15 residues. Germline V CDR1 and CDR2: SGHRS, YFSETQ. CDR3 bases: TGCGCCAGCAGCTTGGCTACGGATACTAATGAAAAACTGTTTTTT. Translating it yields CASSLATDTNEKLFF. Full variable domain (remainder filled in from reference TRBV5-1 and TRBJ1-4): KAGVTQTPRYLIKTRGQQVTLSCSPISGHRSVSWYQQTPGQGLQFLFEYFSETQRNKGNFPGRFSGRQFSNSRSEMNVSTLELGDSALYLCASSLATDTNEKLFFGSGTQLSVL.

This chain uses TRBV6-6 with TRBJ1-3; D not resolved. This CDR3 has 15 residues. Per the germline V gene, CDR1 is MNHNY and CDR2 is SVGAGI (reference sequence). V was shortened by 0 bases and J by 2 bases, with 8 bases between the two germline ends. For the CDR3, the DNA is TGTGCCAGCAGTTACTCGAGAGAGCCTGGAAACACCATATATTTT. Protein product: CASSYSREPGNTIYF.

This chain uses TRBV3-1 (or the pseudogene TRBV3-2) with TRBJ1-1; D unclear. The V gene lost 4 bases and the J gene lost 11 bases, with 14 bases spanning the gap. This CDR3 region has 12 residues. CDR1 is LGHDT, CDR2 YNNKEL, per germline (reference sequence). The CDR3: CASSRASRSAFF. In DNA form, the CDR3 reads TGTGCCAGCAGCCGAGCCTCCCGGTCCGCTTTCTTT.

V is TRBV19 and J is TRBJ1-5; D is unresolved. Germline values: CDR1 LNHDA, CDR2 SQIVND (reference sequence). The CDR3 runs 15 residues. The V end lost 3 bases, the J end lost 0 bases, and 9 bases lay between the germline ends. The CDR3 region has the DNA TGTGCCAGTAGTATCTGGACCACTAGCAATCAGCCCCAGCATTTT. Its translation: CASSIWTTSNQPQHF.

This clone was counted once. This chain joins TRBV7-6 and TRBJ2-1; the match to TRBD2 covers 7 bases. Germline assignment: CDR1 SGHVS and CDR2 FNYEAQ. This CDR3 is built from 14 residues. V shed 4 bases, J shed 0 bases, and the junction held 0 bases outside the gene matches. In DNA form, the CDR3 reads TGTGCCAGCAGCTGGGAGGGCTCCTACAATGAGCAGTTCTTC. It translates to CASSWEGSYNEQFF.

This clone was detected only once. This chain joins TRBV13 and TRBJ2-1; a possible D gene is TRBD2 (6 bases). Germline V gene data show CDR1 as PRHDT and CDR2 as FYEKMQ (reference sequence). The CDR3 is 12 amino acids. V shed 4 bases and J shed 10 bases, with 11 bases lying between them. CDR3 nucleotides: TGTGCCAGCAGCTCGCTAGCGTGGGAGCAGTTCTTC. This translates into CASSSLAWEQFF.

This chain uses TRBV9 with TRBJ2-3; TRBD2 aligns across 7 bases. CDR3 length: 15 residues. V dropped 4 bases and J dropped 5; count of bases not matched to a gene: 10. Germline loops: CDR1 SGDLS, CDR2 YYNGEE. CDR3 in amino acids: CASSNQLASLDTQYF. CDR3 bases: TGTGCCAGCAGCAACCAACTAGCGTCTTTAGATACGCAGTATTTT.

This clone came up once. The CDR3 nucleotides read TGTGCCAGCAGCTTGTCGGGGGGAGTGAATCAGCCCCAGCATTTT. This encodes CASSLSGGVNQPQHF. The chain employs TRBV7-9 and TRBJ1-5; D is possibly TRBD1 (5 bases). This CDR3 spans 15 amino acids. Germline CDR1 is SEHNR and CDR2 is FQNEAQ (reference sequence). The V gene lost 3 bases and the J gene lost 4 bases, with 13 bases spanning the gap.

CDR3 nucleotide sequence: TGCAGTGCTACAGAGAACTATGGCTACACCTTC. Encoded protein: CSATENYGYTF. The chain links TRBV20-1 to TRBJ1-2, with D uncertain. The CDR3 is 11 amino acids. Per the germline V gene, CDR1 is DFQATT and CDR2 is SNEGSKA (reference sequence). Between the trimmed V and J ends, which lost 4 bases and 2 bases, there was a span of 5 bases.

The chain recombines TRBV19 with TRBJ1-5; D perhaps matches TRBD1 (6 bases). The CDR3 sequence is 14 residues long. The V gene lost 3 bases and the J gene lost 3 bases, with 9 bases spanning the gap. CDR1 is LNHDA and CDR2 is SQIVND in the germline V gene (reference sequence). In nucleotides, the CDR3 is TGTGCCAGTAGTATGTGGGACATCAATCAGCCCCAGCATTTT. Translation gives CASSMWDINQPQHF.

The chain combines TRBV5-1 with TRBJ1-3; a possible D gene is TRBD1 (5 bases). Germline loops: CDR1 SGHRS, CDR2 YFSETQ. The CDR3 sequence is 16 residues long. Trimming left V 3 bases short and J 0 bases short, with 13 bases between. The chain's CDR3 is CASSWKDTTSGNTIYF. DNA of the CDR3: TGCGCCAGCAGCTGGAAGGACACCACCTCTGGAAACACCATATATTTT. The full variable domain, rest sourced from reference TRBV5-1 and TRBJ1-3, is KAGVTQTPRYLIKTRGQQVTLSCSPISGHRSVSWYQQTPGQGLQFLFEYFSETQRNKGNFPGRFSGRQFSNSRSEMNVSTLELGDSALYLCASSWKDTTSGNTIYFGEGSWLTVV.

The rearrangement links TRBV20-1 to TRBJ2-2; D is possibly TRBD1 (5 bases). V lost 3 bases, J lost 3 bases, and 8 bases lay in between. Germline V gives CDR1 DFQATT, CDR2 SNEGSKA (reference sequence). The CDR3 contains 13 residues. The CDR3 DNA reads as TGCAGTGCTAGTGACAGTTACACCGGGGAGCTGTTTTTT. This sequence encodes CSASDSYTGELFF.

This sequence joins TRBV6-5 and TRBJ2-3; D remains ambiguous. The CDR3 is 14 residues long. V dropped 4 bases and J dropped 2 bases, with 10 bases sitting between them. Looked up from germline, CDR1 is MNHEY and CDR2 is SVGAGI. CDR3 nucleotide sequence: TGTGCCAGCAGTTCCAGGCATATCACAGATACGCAGTATTTT. Residues: CASSSRHITDTQYF.

Notes on this clone: One end of the junction does not line up with germline, which may come from a read error. The chain uses TRBV7-6 and TRBJ1-6, with a possible D match to TRBD1 (5 bases). Germline CDR1 and CDR2: SGHVS and FNYEAQ. The CDR3 length is 16 residues. The CDR3 protein is CASSLAPRESNSPLHF. The CDR3 region has the DNA TGTGCCAGCAGCCTAGCCCCCAGGGAGAGTAATTCACCCCTCCACTTT.